This record looks at one TCR beta chain sequence and its context. Its specificity is unknown. The data were taken from a study of shared clonotypes between healthy human individuals. On the study more broadly: For every donor, three CD4 naive, three CD4 memory, two CD8 naive and one CD8 memory plates were used.

General study results and limits: When compared with the clonotypes that were shared by all four sorted-subset donors, the non-shared clonotypes turned out to have lower generation probabilities.

Only in-frame clones appear in the TCRdb table, and some are missing; sequencing was by immunoSEQ multiplex PCR. The sample carries over 2 million clones, about 95% recorded once. Trimming cost V 3 bases and J 7 bases, with 7 bases left between them. The V gene's germline CDR1 is SGHDT and CDR2 YYEEEE. CDR3 length: 11 residues. The chain uses TRBV5-6 and TRBJ1-1; tentatively, D is TRBD1 (5 bases). The receptor was isolated from a man aged 18 to 35 in good health. Sequencing was done on a sample of naive CD4+ T cells sorted from blood. The subset was: CD45RA+ positively selected. CDR3 protein: CASSWGIEAFF. The CDR3 nucleotides read TGTGCCAGCAGCTGGGGCATTGAAGCTTTCTTT.